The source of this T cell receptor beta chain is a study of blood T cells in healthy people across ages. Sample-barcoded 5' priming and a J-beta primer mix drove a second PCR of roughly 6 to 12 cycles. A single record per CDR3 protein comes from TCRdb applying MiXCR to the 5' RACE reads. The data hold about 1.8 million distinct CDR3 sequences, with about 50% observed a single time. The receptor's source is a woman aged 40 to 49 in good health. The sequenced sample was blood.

The CDR3 protein is CASSLGHISQETQYF. CDR3 coding DNA: TGCGCCAGCAGCTTGGGGCACATTTCCCAAGAGACCCAGTACTTC. This sequence joins TRBV5-1 and TRBJ2-5; D unresolved. CDR3 size: 15 residues. V was trimmed by 0 bases and J by 1 base, leaving 10 bases between them. Germline V lookup: CDR1 SGHRS, CDR2 YFSETQ.